This T cell receptor (beta chain) was sequenced during a study of blood T cell repertoires in COVID-19. Seattle's enrolled individuals joined amid active infection and were then monitored longitudinally. The CDR3 runs 14 residues. Trimming took 6 bases from V and 4 from J; bases not matched to a gene: 6. CDR1 is LNHDA and CDR2 is SQIVND in the germline V gene (reference sequence). As processed by the authors: Scientists estimated how many nucleated cells there were by amplifying reference gene primers. Sequencing was performed with immunoSEQ multiplex PCR; in TCRdb, only in-frame clones are kept and a portion is missing. V and J calls and clone size are as listed in that table; D and trimming were resolved from the DNA. Seen here are over 150,000 clones, around 86% observed once, and the top ten hold roughly 2.4%.

The sequencing sample was made of peripheral blood. V is TRBV19 and J is TRBJ1-5, with 7 bases identical to TRBD1. The clonotype was recovered from a woman older than 75 with COVID-19, enrolled during active disease. In DNA form, the CDR3 reads TGTGCCAGTAGCCCTACAGGGGCGAATCAGCCCCAGCATTTT. Translation: CASSPTGANQPQHF.